This TCR beta chain was documented in a study of a mutant IDH1 vaccine in newly diagnosed glioma. Study background: In some groups vaccination began 4-6 weeks post-radiotherapy; others received it with temozolomide. Sex distribution of treated patients was about 62% male and about 38% female; mean age was about 40 years. Beforehand, treatment had been radiotherapy, temozolomide, or both; the majority received both.

TCRdb's table, derived via immunoSEQ multiplex PCR, lists solely in-frame clones and lacks some. The sample contains 50,000 to 70,000 clones, over 75% of which appear only once. The time point was: week 23, last vaccination. Every vaccine dose comprised 300 ug of mutant IDH1 20-mer peptide plus topical imiquimod. Each donor presented with a new WHO grade 3 or 4 astrocytoma that tested IDH1-mutant and showed ATRX loss. As for this clone: The antigen is unknown.

This sequence was found in a man aged 18 to 30 with glioma. This material consisted of PBMCs, taken from a glioma patient whose treatment included an IDH1 peptide vaccine.

The CDR3 spells CAISEDRENTEAFF. In nucleotides, the CDR3 is TGTGCCATCAGTGAAGACAGGGAGAACACTGAAGCTTTCTTT. The J gene is TRBJ1-1, the V gene TRBV10-3, with 7 bases aligning to TRBD1. Germline-derived CDR1 and CDR2 are ENHRY and SYGVKD. With 3 bases clipped from V and 1 base from J, the junction kept 2 bases outside the gene matches. This CDR3 has 14 residues.